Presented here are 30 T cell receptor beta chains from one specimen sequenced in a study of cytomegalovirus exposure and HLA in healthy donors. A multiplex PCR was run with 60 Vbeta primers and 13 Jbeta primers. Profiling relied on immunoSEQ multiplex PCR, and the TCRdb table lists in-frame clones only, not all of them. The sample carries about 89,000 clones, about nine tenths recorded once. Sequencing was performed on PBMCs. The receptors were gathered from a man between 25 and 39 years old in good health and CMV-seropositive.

CDR3 residues: CAWSALGGGRASHEQFF. The CDR3 nucleotides are TGTGCCTGGTCCGCTCTAGGGGGCGGGAGGGCCTCTCACGAGCAGTTCTTC. The gene calls are TRBV30 and TRBJ2-1; 9 bases are shared with TRBD2. Germline CDR1 reads GTSNPN; CDR2 reads SVGIG (reference sequence). The junction had 21 bases not matched to a gene; V was cut back by 5 bases and J by 10 bases. The CDR3 extends over 17 amino acids.

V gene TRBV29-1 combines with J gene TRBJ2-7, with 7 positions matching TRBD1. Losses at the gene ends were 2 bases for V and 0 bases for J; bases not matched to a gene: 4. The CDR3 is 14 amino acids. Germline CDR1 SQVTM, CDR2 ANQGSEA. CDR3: CSVETRQGSYEQYF. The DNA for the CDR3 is TGCAGCGTTGAAACGAGACAGGGCTCCTACGAGCAGTACTTC.

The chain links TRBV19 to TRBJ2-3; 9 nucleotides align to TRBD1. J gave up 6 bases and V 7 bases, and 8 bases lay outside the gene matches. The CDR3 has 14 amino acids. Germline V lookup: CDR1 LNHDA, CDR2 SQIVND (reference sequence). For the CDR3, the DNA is TGTGCCAGTAAGACACAGGGGGCGGGGGATACGCAGTATTTT. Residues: CASKTQGAGDTQYF. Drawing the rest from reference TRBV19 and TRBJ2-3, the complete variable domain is DGGITQSPKYLFRKEGQNVTLSCEQNLNHDAMYWYRQDPGQGLRLIYYSQIVNDFQKGDIAEGYSVSREKKESFPLTVTSAQKNPTAFYLCASKTQGAGDTQYFGPGTRLTVL.

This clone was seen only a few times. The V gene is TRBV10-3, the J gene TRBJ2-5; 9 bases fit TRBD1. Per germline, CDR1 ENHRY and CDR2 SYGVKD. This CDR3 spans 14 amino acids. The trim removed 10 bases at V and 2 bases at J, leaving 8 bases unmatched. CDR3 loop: CATKRTGVQETQYF. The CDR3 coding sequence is TGTGCCACCAAACGGACAGGGGTACAAGAGACCCAGTACTTC.

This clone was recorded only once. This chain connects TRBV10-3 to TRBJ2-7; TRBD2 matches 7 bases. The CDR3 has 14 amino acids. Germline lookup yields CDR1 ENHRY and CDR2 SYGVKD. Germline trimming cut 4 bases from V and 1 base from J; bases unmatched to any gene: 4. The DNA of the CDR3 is TGTGCCATCAGTGCCCTAGCGGAGTCCTACGAGCAGTACTTC. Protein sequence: CAISALAESYEQYF.

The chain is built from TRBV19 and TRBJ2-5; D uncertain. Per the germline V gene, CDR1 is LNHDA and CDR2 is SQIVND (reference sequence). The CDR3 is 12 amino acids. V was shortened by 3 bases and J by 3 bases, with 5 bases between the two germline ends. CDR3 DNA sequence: TGTGCCAGTAGTATGGCCAAAGAGACCCAGTACTTC. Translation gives CASSMAKETQYF.

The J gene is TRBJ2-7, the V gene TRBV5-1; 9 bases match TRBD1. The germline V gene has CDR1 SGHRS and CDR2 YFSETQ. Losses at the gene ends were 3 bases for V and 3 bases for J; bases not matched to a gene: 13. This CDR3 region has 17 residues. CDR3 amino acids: CASSSYRTGELGYEQYF. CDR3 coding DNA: TGCGCCAGCAGCTCCTATAGGACAGGGGAGTTGGGCTACGAGCAGTACTTC.

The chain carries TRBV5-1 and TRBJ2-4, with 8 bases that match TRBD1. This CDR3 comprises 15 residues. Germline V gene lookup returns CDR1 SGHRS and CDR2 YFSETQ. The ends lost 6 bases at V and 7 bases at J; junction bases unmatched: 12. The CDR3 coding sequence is TGCGCCAGCACCCTGGACAGGGCCGTTGGGAACATTCAGTACTTC. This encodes CASTLDRAVGNIQYF.

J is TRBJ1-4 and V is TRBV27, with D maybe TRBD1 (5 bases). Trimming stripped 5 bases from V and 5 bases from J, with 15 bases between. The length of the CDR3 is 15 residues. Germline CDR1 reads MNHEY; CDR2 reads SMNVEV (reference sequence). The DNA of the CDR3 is TGTGCCAGCAGTCCCTGGAGACAGAACAATGAAAAACTGTTTTTT. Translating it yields CASSPWRQNNEKLFF.

CDR3 amino acids: CASSLGVASTDTQYF. The DNA for the CDR3 is TGTGCCAGCAGCTTAGGTGTGGCTAGCACAGATACGCAGTATTTT. This rearrangement joins TRBV11-2 to TRBJ2-3; no clear D. V was clipped by 1 base and J by 0 bases, with 8 bases between them. CDR3 size: 15 residues. Germline V gives CDR1 SGHAT, CDR2 FQNNGV.

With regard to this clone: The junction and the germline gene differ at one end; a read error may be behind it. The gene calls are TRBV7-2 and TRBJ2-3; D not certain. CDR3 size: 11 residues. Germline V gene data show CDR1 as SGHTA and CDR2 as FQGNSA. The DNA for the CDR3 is TGTGCCAGCAGCTTAGCAGAGACGCAGTATTTT. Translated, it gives CASSLAETQYF.

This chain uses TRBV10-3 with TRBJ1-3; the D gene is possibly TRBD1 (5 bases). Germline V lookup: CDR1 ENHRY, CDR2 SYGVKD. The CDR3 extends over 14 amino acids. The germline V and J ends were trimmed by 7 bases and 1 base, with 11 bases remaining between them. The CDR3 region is CAINGGLSGNTIYF. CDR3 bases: TGTGCCATCAATGGGGGGTTATCTGGAAACACCATATATTTT.

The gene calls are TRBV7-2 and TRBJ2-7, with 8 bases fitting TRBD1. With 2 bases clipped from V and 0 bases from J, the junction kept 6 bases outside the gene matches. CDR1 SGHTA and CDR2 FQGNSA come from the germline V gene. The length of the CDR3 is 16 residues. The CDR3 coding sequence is TGTGCCAGCAGCTTAATGGGACAGGTTGCCTCCTACGAGCAGTACTTC. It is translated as CASSLMGQVASYEQYF.

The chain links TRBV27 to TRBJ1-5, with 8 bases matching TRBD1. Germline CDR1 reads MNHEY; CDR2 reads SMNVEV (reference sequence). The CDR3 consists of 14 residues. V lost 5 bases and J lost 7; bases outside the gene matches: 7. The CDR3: CASSPGQGAQPQHF. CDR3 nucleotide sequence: TGTGCCAGCAGTCCTGGACAGGGTGCCCAGCCCCAGCATTTT.

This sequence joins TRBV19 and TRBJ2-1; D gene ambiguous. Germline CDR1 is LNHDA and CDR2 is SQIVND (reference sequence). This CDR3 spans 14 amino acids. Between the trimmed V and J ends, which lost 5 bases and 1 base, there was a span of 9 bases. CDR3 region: CASSLTLSYNEQFF. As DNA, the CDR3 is TGTGCCAGTAGTTTGACTCTATCCTACAATGAGCAGTTCTTC.

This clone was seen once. As DNA, the CDR3 is TGTGCCAGTACCTGGGGGGGTCGGGGGATCACCGGGGAGCTGTTTTTT. Residues: CASTWGGRGITGELFF. The chain is built from TRBV19 and TRBJ2-2; 7 bases match TRBD2. The V and J ends lost 7 bases and 4 bases, in that order; junction bases with no gene match: 12. The CDR3 covers 16 residues. Germline V gene lookup returns CDR1 LNHDA and CDR2 SQIVND (reference sequence).

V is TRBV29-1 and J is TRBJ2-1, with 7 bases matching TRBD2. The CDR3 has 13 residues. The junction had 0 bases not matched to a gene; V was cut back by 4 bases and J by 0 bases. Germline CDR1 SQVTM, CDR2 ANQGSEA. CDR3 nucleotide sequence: TGCAGCGTTGGGGACTACTCCTACAATGAGCAGTTCTTC. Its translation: CSVGDYSYNEQFF.

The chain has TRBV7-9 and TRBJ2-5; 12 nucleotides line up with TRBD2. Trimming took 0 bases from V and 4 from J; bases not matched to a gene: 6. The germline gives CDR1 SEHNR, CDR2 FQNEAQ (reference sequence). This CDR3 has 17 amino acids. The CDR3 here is CASSLAPTSGSRETQYF. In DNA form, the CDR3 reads TGTGCCAGCAGCTTAGCCCCGACTAGCGGGAGTAGAGAGACCCAGTACTTC.

The CDR3 sequence is CASSYSWNTEAFF. Written as DNA, the CDR3 is TGTGCCAGCAGTTACTCCTGGAACACTGAAGCTTTCTTT. The chain is built from TRBV6-5 and TRBJ1-1, with no clear D. Per the germline V gene, CDR1 is MNHEY and CDR2 is SVGAGI. This CDR3 has 13 residues. Trimming removed 0 bases from V and 1 base from J, with 3 bases in between.

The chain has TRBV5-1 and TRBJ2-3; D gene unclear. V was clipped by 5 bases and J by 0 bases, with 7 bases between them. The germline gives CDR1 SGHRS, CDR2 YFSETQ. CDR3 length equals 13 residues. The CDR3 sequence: CASRSQSTDTQYF. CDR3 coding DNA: TGCGCCAGCAGATCACAGAGCACAGATACGCAGTATTTT.

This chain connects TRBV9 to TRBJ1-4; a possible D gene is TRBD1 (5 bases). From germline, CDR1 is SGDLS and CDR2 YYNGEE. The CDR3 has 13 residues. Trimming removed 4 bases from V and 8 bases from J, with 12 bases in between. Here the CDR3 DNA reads TGTGCCAGCAGCCCCCGAGCAGGGGAAAAACTGTTTTTT. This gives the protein CASSPRAGEKLFF. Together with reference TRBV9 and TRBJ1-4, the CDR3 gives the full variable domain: DSGVTQTPKHLITATGQRVTLRCSPRSGDLSVYWYQQSLDQGLQFLIQYYNGEERAKGNILERFSAQQFPDLHSELNLSSLELGDSALYFCASSPRAGEKLFFGSGTQLSVL.

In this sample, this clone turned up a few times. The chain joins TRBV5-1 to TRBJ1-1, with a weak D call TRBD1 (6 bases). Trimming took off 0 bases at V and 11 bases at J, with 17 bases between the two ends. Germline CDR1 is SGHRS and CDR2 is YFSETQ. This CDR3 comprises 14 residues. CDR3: CASSLASQTGLAFF. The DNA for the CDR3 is TGCGCCAGCAGCTTGGCCTCTCAGACAGGATTGGCTTTCTTT.

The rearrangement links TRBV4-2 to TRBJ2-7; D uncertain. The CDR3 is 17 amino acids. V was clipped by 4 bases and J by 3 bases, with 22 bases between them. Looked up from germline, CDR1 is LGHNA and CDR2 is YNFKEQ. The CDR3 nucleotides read TGTGCCAGCAGCCTAACTGCAGGTCCCTTTCTATTCTACGAGCAGTACTTC. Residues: CASSLTAGPFLFYEQYF.

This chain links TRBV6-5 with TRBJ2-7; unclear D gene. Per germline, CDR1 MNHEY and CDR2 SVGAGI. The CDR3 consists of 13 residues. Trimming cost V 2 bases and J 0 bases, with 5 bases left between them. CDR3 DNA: TGTGCCAGCAGTTACGGCACCTCCTACGAGCAGTACTTC. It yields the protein CASSYGTSYEQYF.

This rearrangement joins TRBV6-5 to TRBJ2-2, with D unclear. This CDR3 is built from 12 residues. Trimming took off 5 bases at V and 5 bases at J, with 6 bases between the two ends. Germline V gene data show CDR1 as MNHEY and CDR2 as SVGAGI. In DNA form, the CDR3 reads TGTGCCAGCAGTAGCACGACCGGGGAGCTGTTTTTT. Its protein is CASSSTTGELFF.

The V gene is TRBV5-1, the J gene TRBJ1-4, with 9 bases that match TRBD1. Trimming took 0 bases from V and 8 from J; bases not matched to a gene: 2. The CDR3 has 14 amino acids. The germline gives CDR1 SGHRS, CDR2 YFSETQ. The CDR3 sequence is CASSLGTGVEKLFF. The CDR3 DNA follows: TGCGCCAGCAGCTTGGGGACAGGGGTGGAAAAACTGTTTTTT.

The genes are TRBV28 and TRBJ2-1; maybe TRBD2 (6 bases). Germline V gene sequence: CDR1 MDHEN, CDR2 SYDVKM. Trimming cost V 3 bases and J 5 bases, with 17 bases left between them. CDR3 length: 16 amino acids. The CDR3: CASSLGLAIGHNEQFF. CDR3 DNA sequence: TGTGCCAGCAGTTTGGGTCTAGCGATCGGGCACAATGAGCAGTTCTTC.

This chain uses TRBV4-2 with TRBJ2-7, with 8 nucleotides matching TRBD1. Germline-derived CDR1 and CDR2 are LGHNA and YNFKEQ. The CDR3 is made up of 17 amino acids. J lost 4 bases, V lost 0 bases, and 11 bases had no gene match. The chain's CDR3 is CASSQEAARTGKYEQYF. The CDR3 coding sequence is TGTGCCAGCAGCCAAGAAGCCGCTAGGACAGGGAAATACGAGCAGTACTTC.

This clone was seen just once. The CDR3 coding sequence is TGTGCCAGCAGACTAGCGGGAGAAGGCGAGCAGTTCTTC. This encodes CASRLAGEGEQFF. The rearrangement joins TRBV27 to TRBJ2-1; 11 bases are shared with TRBD2. CDR1 and CDR2 from the germline V gene are MNHEY and SMNVEV (reference sequence). The CDR3 covers 13 residues. V shed 6 bases and J 10 bases; nucleotides not matched to a gene: 5.

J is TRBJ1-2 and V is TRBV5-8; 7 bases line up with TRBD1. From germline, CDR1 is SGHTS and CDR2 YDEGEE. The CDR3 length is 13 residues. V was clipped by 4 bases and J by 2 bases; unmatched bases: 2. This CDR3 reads CASSVDRNYGYTF. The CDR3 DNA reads TGTGCCAGCAGCGTGGACAGGAACTATGGCTACACCTTC. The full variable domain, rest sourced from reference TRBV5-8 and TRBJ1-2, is EAGVTQSPTHLIKTRGQQATLRCSPISGHTSVYWYQQALGLGLQFLLWYDEGEERNRGNFPPRFSGRQFPNYSSELNVNALELEDSALYLCASSVDRNYGYTFGSGTRLTVV.